The present T cell receptor beta chain was sequenced within a study of blood T cell repertoires in COVID-19. Overall study: Samples taken during acute and convalescent COVID-19 were collected in the United States, Italy and Spain.

Seattle-derived patients entered the study during active infection and were followed longitudinally. Measured with immunoSEQ multiplex PCR; TCRdb has only the in-frame clones, and not every one. This sample has over 150,000 clones, with 84% found just once. The specimen was peripheral blood. This receptor was identified in a woman older than 75 with COVID-19, enrolled during active disease.

CDR3 sequence (DNA): TGTGCCAGCAGCGTCTTACCTCGGGACAGCTACAATGAGCAGTTCTTC. Protein sequence: CASSVLPRDSYNEQFF. The chain combines TRBV9 with TRBJ2-1; 7 bases are shared with TRBD1. Germline trimming cut 2 bases from V and 3 bases from J; bases unmatched to any gene: 8. Per germline, CDR1 SGDLS and CDR2 YYNGEE. The CDR3 extends over 16 amino acids.